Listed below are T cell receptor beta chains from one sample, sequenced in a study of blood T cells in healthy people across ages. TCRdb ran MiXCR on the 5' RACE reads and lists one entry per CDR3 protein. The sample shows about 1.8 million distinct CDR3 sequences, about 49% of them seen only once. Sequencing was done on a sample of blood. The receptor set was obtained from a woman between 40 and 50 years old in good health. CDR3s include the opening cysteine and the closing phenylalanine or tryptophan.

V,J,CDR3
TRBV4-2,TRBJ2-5,CASSQGGGGGQETQYF
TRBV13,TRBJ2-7,CASSLSPRGDYEQYF
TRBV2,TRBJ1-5,CASLRTENQPQHF
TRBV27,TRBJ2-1,CASSGRESPYNEQFF
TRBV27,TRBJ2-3,CASSLWGRTDPQYF
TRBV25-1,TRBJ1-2,CASRQDGPYGYTF
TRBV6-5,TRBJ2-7,CASSSGSFWYF
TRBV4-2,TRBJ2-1,CASSRFVRGAADNEQFF
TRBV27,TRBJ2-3,CASSSRRAGGLKDTQYF
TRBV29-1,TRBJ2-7,CSVESQDRGNEQYF
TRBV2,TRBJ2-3,CASAITDTQYF
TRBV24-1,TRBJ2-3,CATSALLGSGGSDTQYF
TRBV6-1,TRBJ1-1,CASSQPPGHLMNTEAFF
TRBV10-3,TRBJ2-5,CAIKTGGAVRETQYF
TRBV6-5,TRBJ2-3,CASSYSVVGTYTQYF
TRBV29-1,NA,CSVDGYEETQYF
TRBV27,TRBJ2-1,CASSLGTIYNEQFF
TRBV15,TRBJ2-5,CATSRALVTGAQYF
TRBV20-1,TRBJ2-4,CRARAGSNIQYF
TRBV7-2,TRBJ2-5,CASSSYSGTQYF
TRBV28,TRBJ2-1,CASSEDAGRGIGNEQFF
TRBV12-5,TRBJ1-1,CASGAGAFSEAFF
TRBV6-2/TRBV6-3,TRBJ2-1,CASSYDAGGIGNEQFF
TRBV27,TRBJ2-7,CASSQGLAGSSYEQYF
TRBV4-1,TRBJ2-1,CARRGGFYNEQFF
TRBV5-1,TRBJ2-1,CAGSLAAGGPKEQFF
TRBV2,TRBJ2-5,CASSGGVTETQYF
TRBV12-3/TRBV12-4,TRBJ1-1,CASSVKEGTEAFF
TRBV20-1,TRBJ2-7,CSARARDCEQYF
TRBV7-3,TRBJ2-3,CASSLSAGGPSTDTQYF
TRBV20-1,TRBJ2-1,CSARDVFGGNSYNEQFF
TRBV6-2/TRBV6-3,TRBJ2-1,CAGGQGFYNEQFF
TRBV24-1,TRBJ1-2,CATRGAGDYGYTF
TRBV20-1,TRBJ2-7,CSARVAVQGGSYEQYF
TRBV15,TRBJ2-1,CATSREQVNEQFF
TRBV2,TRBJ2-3,CASRNWDSSSTDTQYF
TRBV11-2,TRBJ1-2,CASSLDLGIPGQGSGYTF
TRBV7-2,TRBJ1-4,CASSFSTEKLFF
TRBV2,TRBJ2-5,CASTELETQYF
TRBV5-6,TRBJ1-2,CASSSFGLVSPGYTF
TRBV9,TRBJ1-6,CASSTPTGKISYNSPLHF
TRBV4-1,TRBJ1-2,CASSQDAQKTYGYTF
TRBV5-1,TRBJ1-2,CASSINTDRGYGYTF
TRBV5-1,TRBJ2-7,CACSLAGSGHNEQYF
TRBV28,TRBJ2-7,CASSTQGGLYYEQYF
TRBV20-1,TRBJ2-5,CSWTSGDNEQYF
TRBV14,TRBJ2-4,CASSRTGGAGKNIQYF
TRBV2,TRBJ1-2,CASTGTSFYGYTF
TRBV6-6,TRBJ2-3,CASHRETDTQYF
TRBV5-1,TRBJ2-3,CASWTGGTDTQYF
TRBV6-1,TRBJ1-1,CASSRWALNTEAFF
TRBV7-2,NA,CASSSWTPPETQYF
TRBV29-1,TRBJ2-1,CSAGQRTYEQFF